Given below is one T cell receptor (beta chain) in context. The repertoire was sequenced with immunoSEQ multiplex PCR; TCRdb's copy has only in-frame clones and lacks some. The data show about 150,000 clones, around 88% seen once. The data were obtained in a study of T cell responses to AZD1222 COVID-19 vaccine. The germline CDR1 and CDR2 sequences are SQVTM and ANQGSEA. The CDR3 has 11 residues. V was trimmed by 7 bases and J by 3 bases, leaving 7 bases between them. The receptor comes from an adult in good health. This chain links TRBV29-1 with TRBJ1-3; no definite D call. This material consisted of peripheral blood, taken on day 0 of AZD1222 vaccination. In DNA, the CDR3 is TGCAGCGCCGGGGTTGGAAACACCATATATTTT. The encoded protein is CSAGVGNTIYF.